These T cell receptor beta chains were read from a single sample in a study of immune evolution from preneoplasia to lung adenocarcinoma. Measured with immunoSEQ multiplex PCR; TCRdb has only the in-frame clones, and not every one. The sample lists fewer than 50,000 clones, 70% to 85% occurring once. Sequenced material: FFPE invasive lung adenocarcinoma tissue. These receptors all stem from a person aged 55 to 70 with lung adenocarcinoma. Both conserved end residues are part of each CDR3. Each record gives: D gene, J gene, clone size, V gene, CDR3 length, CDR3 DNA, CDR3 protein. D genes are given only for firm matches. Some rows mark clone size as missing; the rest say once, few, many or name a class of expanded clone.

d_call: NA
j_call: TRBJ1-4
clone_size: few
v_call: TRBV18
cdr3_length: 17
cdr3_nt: TGTGCCAGCTCACCAAAAGGAAAGGGGGCAACTAATGAAAAACTGTTTTTT
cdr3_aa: CASSPKGKGATNEKLFF

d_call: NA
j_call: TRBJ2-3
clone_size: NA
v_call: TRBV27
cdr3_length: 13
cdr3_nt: TGTGCCAGCAGTTTATCGCGCACAGATACGCAGTATTTT
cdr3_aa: CASSLSRTDTQYF

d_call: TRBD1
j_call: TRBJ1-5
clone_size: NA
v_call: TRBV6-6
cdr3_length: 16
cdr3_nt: TGTGCCAGCAGTTCCACGGACAGGGGGGGCAATCAGCCCCAGCATTTT
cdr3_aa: CASSSTDRGGNQPQHF

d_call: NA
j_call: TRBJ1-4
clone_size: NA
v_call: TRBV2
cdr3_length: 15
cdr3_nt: TGTGCCAGCAGTAACCTGGGGCTTAATAATGAAAAACTGTTTTTT
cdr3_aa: CASSNLGLNNEKLFF

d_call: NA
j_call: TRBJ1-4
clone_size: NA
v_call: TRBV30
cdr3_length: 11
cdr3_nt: TGTGCCTGGAGTGTACGAGAAAAACTGTTTTTT
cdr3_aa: CAWSVREKLFF

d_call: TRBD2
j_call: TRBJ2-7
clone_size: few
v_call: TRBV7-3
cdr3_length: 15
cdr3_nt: TGTGCCAGCAGCTTAAGGGCTAGCGGGAGATACGAGCAGTACTTC
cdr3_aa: CASSLRASGRYEQYF

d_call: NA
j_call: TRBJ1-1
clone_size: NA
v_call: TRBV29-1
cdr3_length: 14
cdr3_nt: TGCAGCGTTGAGCCGTTGGGCGTACCGCGAGAAGCTTTCTTT
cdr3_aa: CSVEPLGVPREAFF

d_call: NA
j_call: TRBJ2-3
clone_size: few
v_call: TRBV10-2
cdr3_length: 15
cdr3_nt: TGCGCCAGCACCCGGGAGCCTTCTAGCACAGATACGCAGTATTTT
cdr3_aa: CASTREPSSTDTQYF

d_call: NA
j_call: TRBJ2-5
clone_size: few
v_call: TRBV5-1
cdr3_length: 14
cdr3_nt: TGCGCCAGCAGCCCCAACTTCATCCAAGAGACCCAGTACTTC
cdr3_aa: CASSPNFIQETQYF

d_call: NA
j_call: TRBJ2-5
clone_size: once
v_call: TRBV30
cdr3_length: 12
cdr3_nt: TGTGCCTGGACATATAAGGGAGAGACCCAGTACTTC
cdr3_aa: CAWTYKGETQYF

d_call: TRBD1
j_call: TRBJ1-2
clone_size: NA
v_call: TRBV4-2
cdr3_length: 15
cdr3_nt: TGTGCCAGCAGCAGCCGGGACAGGGGAGAATATGGCTACACCTTC
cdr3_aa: CASSSRDRGEYGYTF

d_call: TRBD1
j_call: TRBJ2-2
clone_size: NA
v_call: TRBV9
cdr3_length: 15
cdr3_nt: TGTGCCAGCCCCGGGCGGACAGGGCTAACCGGGGAGCTGTTTTTT
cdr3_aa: CASPGRTGLTGELFF

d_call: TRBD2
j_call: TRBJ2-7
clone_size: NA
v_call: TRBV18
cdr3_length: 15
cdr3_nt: TGTGCCAGCTCACCCGGACTAGCGGGAGGCAACGAGCAGTACTTC
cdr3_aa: CASSPGLAGGNEQYF

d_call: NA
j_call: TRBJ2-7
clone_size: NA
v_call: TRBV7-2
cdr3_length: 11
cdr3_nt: TGTGCCAGCAGCCGGAACTACGAGCAGTACTTC
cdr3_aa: CASSRNYEQYF

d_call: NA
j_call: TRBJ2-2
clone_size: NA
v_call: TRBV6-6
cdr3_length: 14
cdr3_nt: TGTGCCAGCAGTTACTCTGGGGTAACCGGGGAGCTGTTTTTT
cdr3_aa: CASSYSGVTGELFF

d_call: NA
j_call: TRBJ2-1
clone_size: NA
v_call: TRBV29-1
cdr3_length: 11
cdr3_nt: TGCAGCGTTGGCTTGTACAATGAGCAGTTCTTC
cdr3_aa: CSVGLYNEQFF

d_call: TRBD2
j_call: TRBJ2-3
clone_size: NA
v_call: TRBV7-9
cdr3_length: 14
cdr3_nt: TGTGCCAGCAGCCCCCAGGGACTATTCAATACGCAGTATTTT
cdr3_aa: CASSPQGLFNTQYF

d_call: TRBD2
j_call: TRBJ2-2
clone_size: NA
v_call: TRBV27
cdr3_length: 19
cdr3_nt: TGTGCCAGCAGTTTCGGAAGACAGCTTAGCGGGGCGAACACCGGGGAGCTGTTTTTT
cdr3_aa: CASSFGRQLSGANTGELFF

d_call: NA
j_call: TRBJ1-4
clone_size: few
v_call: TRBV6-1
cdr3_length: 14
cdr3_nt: TGTGCCAGCACTATAGACGTTGGAGGTGAAAAACTGTTTTTT
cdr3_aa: CASTIDVGGEKLFF

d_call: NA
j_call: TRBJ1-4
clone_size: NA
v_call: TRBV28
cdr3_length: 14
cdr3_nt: TGTGCCAGCAGTCGACAGTCCCTAAATGAAAAACTGTTTTTT
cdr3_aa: CASSRQSLNEKLFF

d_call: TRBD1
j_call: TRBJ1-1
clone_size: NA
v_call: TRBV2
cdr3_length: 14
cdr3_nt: TGTGCCAGCAGTGGACAGGGCCCGTTCACTGAAGCTTTCTTT
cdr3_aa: CASSGQGPFTEAFF

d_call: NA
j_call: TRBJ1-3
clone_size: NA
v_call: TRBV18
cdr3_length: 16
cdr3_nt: TGTGCCAGCTCTAACAGGGCGAGTTCGAAAGGAAACACCATATATTTT
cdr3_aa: CASSNRASSKGNTIYF

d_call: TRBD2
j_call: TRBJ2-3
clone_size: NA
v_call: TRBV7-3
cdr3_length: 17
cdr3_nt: TGTGCCAGCAGCTTAAATTCGGCGGGAGGTGGGGCAGATACGCAGTATTTT
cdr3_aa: CASSLNSAGGGADTQYF